These 23 T cell receptor beta chains were sequenced from one sample in a study of T cells in women clearing cervical HPV infection. Here immunoSEQ multiplex PCR was the method, and the copy in TCRdb shows in-frame clones only, minus some. With tens of thousands of clones in the sample, the ten largest clones hold 6.5% to 9%. Input material: blood buffy coat. These receptors originate from a woman aged 18 to 75 with a cervical HPV16 infection that either progressed to CIN3+ or cleared (not recorded which).

In regard to this clone: One end of the junction fails to match germline, which may point to a read error. The read terminates 3 residues ahead of where the CDR3 ends, so the germline J gene completes it. The J gene is TRBJ2-7, the V gene TRBV4-2; D is unclear. CDR1 is LGHNA, CDR2 YNFKEQ, per germline. CDR3 length: 15 residues. The sequenced CDR3 bases are TGCGCCAGCAGCCAAGGCCAAGGGCTCTCCTACGAG. This codes for CASSQGQGLSYE. The CDR3 reads in full as CASSQGQGLSYEQYF.

As concerns this clone: The read falls 3 residues short of the CDR3 end, and the missing part is taken from the germline J gene. J is TRBJ1-5 and V is TRBV19; no clear D. The CDR3 spans 10 residues. From germline, CDR1 is LNHDA and CDR2 SQIVND (reference sequence). With 7 bases removed from V and 9 bases from J, the gap between germline ends came to 7 bases. Partial CDR3 DNA: TGTGCCAGTACCCTTTGGCCC. This gives the protein CASTLWP. The full CDR3 protein reads CASTLWPQHF.

Regarding this clone: The read terminates 3 residues before the CDR3 end, so the remaining end is supplied by the germline J gene. The chain recombines TRBV7-2 with TRBJ1-3; the D is unclear. The V and J ends lost 8 bases and 2 bases respectively, with 7 bases between them. This CDR3 has 12 amino acids. Germline V CDR1 and CDR2: SGHTA, FQGNSA. The CDR3 reads CASGLPGNTIYF. CDR3 DNA (partial): TGTGCCAGCGGCCTCCCTGGAAACACC.

Regarding this clone: The read finishes 3 residues shy of the CDR3 end, and the germline J gene is used to complete it. J is TRBJ1-3 and V is TRBV19; no firm D call. V was pared by 3 bases and J by 5 bases, with 5 bases between. The length of the CDR3 is 12 residues. Germline CDR1 and CDR2: LNHDA and SQIVND (reference sequence). The CDR3 spells CASSIGRNTIYF. Incomplete CDR3 DNA: TGTGCCAGTAGTATTGGCCGAAACACC.

Worth noting for this clone: Read coverage stops 3 residues before the CDR3 terminus; the germline J gene supplies the remainder. The J gene is TRBJ1-6, the V gene TRBV28; TRBD1 matches 8 bases. V lost 7 bases to trimming and J lost 0 bases; unmatched junction nucleotides: 5. The CDR3 is 16 residues long. Germline V lookup: CDR1 MDHEN, CDR2 SYDVKM. The part of the CDR3 DNA that was read is TGTGCCAGCATCGGCAGGGGGCTCTCCTATAATTCACCC. Translated, it gives CASIGRGLSYNSP. The entire CDR3 protein is CASIGRGLSYNSPLHF. The whole variable domain, remainder taken from reference TRBV28 and TRBJ1-6, is DVKVTQSSRYLVKRTGEKVFLECVQDMDHENMFWYRQDPGLGLRLIYFSYDVKMKEKGDIPEGYSVSREKKERFSLILESASTNQTSMYLCASIGRGLSYNSPLHFGNGTRLTVT.

Comment on this clone: The CDR3 is cut off 3 residues early in the read; its end comes from the germline J gene. The chain joins TRBV29-1 to TRBJ1-1; the D gene is possibly TRBD1 (6 bases). The V gene lost 4 bases and the J gene lost 4 bases, with 16 bases spanning the gap. Germline V gene sequence: CDR1 SQVTM, CDR2 ANQGSEA. This CDR3 region has 14 residues. The sequenced part of the CDR3 DNA is TGCAGCGTTGCCACAGGGTTCAGCAGCACTGAA. It is translated as CSVATGFSSTE. The whole CDR3 region reads CSVATGFSSTEAFF.

For this clone: The read halts 3 residues ahead of the CDR3 end, with the missing end drawn from the germline J gene. The chain is built from TRBV5-4 and TRBJ1-2; 8 bases fit TRBD1. The V gene's germline CDR1 is SGHNT and CDR2 YYREEE (reference sequence). This CDR3 contains 14 residues. The sequenced part of the CDR3 DNA is TGTGCCAGCAGACCGGATGGGACAGGTCTCGGC. Translation gives CASRPDGTGLG. The whole CDR3 protein is CASRPDGTGLGYTF.

On this clone: The read falls 3 residues short of the CDR3 end, and the missing part is taken from the germline J gene. The chain combines TRBV7-2 with TRBJ1-5, with 11 bases lining up with TRBD1. After removal of 5 bases from V and 7 bases from J, the junction contained 7 bases not matched to a gene. This CDR3 spans 15 amino acids. Germline V gene lookup returns CDR1 SGHTA and CDR2 FQGNSA. The covered CDR3 bases are TGTGCCAGCAGCCCGGACAGGGGGCGAGGCCAGCCC. Protein sequence: CASSPDRGRGQP. In full, the CDR3 is CASSPDRGRGQPQHF.

On this clone: With the read ending 3 residues before the CDR3 end, the germline J gene is used to fill in that end. The chain links TRBV2 to TRBJ2-6, with 7 bases matching TRBD1. The germline CDR1 and CDR2 sequences are SNHLY and FYNNEI. Trimming removed 6 bases from V and 1 base from J; junction bases left unmatched: 3. CDR3 length: 15 amino acids. The part of the CDR3 DNA that was read is TGTGCCAGCAGAGACAGGGCATCTGGGGCCAACGTC. Residues: CASRDRASGANV. In full, the CDR3 reads CASRDRASGANVLTF.

With respect to this clone: The observed sequence ends 3 residues before the CDR3 terminus, with the missing tail filled in from the germline J gene. The chain is built from TRBV20-1 and TRBJ2-7, with TRBD2 identical over 13 bases. The germline V gene has CDR1 DFQATT and CDR2 SNEGSKA (reference sequence). This CDR3 region has 12 residues. V lost 7 bases to trimming and J lost 5 bases; unmatched junction nucleotides: 2. The CDR3 bases that were read are TGCAGTGGGACTAGCGGGAGCCACGAG. Its translation is CSGTSGSHE. The CDR3 as a whole reads CSGTSGSHEQYF.

As regards this clone: The missing CDR3 end, 3 residues past where the read stops, is filled in from the germline J gene. This chain connects TRBV5-4 to TRBJ2-3, with a weak D call TRBD2 (7 bases). The CDR3 contains 15 residues. Trimming stripped 2 bases from V and 2 bases from J, with 12 bases between. Germline loops: CDR1 SGHNT, CDR2 YYREEE (reference sequence). CDR3 region: CASSFRRGPTDTQYF. CDR3 DNA, as far as it was read: TGTGCCAGCAGCTTTCGGCGGGGGCCCACAGATACG.

Points on this clone: Read data end 3 residues before the CDR3 end; the end is taken from the germline J gene. V and J are TRBV10-1 and TRBJ2-7, with D possibly TRBD2 on 5 matching bases. Looked up from germline, CDR1 is WNHNN and CDR2 is SYGVQD (reference sequence). Trimming removed 7 bases from V and 4 bases from J, with 20 bases in between. The CDR3 is 15 amino acids. This chain's CDR3 is CASTFQGCRGYEQYF. CDR3 DNA, as far as it was read: TGCGCCAGCACCTTCCAAGGGTGCCGCGGGTACGAG.

The CDR3: CASSLQGNEQYF. The covered CDR3 bases are TGCGCCAGCAGCTTACAGGGGAACGAG. The chain carries TRBV5-1 and TRBJ2-7; the match to TRBD1 covers 7 bases. From the germline J gene comes the end of the CDR3, since the read stops 3 residues before it. CDR1 and CDR2 (germline): SGHRS, YFSETQ. Unmatched junction bases numbered 1, after V lost 2 bases and J lost 5 bases. The CDR3 spans 12 residues.

Details on this clone: Coverage ceases 3 residues before the CDR3 finishes, and the germline J gene fills in the end. The gene calls are TRBV7-2 and TRBJ2-1; 8 bases align to TRBD2. CDR3 length: 14 amino acids. Losses at the gene ends were 5 bases for V and 6 bases for J; bases not matched to a gene: 6. Germline CDR1 SGHTA, CDR2 FQGNSA. CDR3 DNA (partial): TGTGCCAGCAGCAAATCTAGCGGGCTCAATGAG. The encoded protein is CASSKSSGLNE. The entire CDR3 protein reads CASSKSSGLNEQFF.

As for this clone: The CDR3 goes on 3 residues after the read ends, and that part is filled in from the germline J gene. The chain recombines TRBV7-3 with TRBJ2-7; 9 positions agree with TRBD1. CDR3 length: 14 residues. V shed 6 bases, J shed 4 bases, and the junction held 7 bases outside the gene matches. In germline, CDR1 is SGHTA, CDR2 FQGTGA. The CDR3 bases that were read are TGTGCCAGCAGTCCACAGGGACAGGGATACGAG. Translating gives CASSPQGQGYE. The complete CDR3 protein is CASSPQGQGYEQYF.

Notes on this clone: The read stops 3 residues short of the end of the CDR3; the missing end is completed from the germline J gene. The V and J genes are TRBV5-1 and TRBJ1-3; TRBD1 is a possible D gene (5 bases). The germline gives CDR1 SGHRS, CDR2 YFSETQ. Between the trimmed V and J ends, which lost 0 bases and 9 bases, there was a span of 10 bases. The CDR3 runs to 13 residues. The CDR3 is CASSLAGFSTIYF. The sequenced part of the CDR3 DNA is TGCGCCAGCAGCTTGGCAGGGTTTAGCACC.

Note on this clone: Read data end 3 residues before the CDR3 end; the end is taken from the germline J gene. The rearrangement links TRBV2 to TRBJ1-2, with 7 bases aligning to TRBD1. This CDR3 comprises 14 residues. In germline, CDR1 is SNHLY, CDR2 FYNNEI. The CDR3 reads CASRAIDREGGYTF. The covered CDR3 bases are TGTGCCAGCAGAGCCATTGACAGGGAAGGAGGC.

A remark on this clone: The read is 3 residues too short to cover the CDR3 end, so that end is filled in from the germline J gene. The chain couples TRBV5-4 to TRBJ1-1; TRBD1 matches at 7 bases. Germline lookup yields CDR1 SGHNT and CDR2 YYREEE (reference sequence). The CDR3 has 15 residues. The ends lost 2 bases at V and 3 bases at J; junction bases unmatched: 7. The CDR3 DNA, read in part, is TGTGCCAGCAGCTTCGAGGGACAGTTCTACACTGAA. The encoded protein is CASSFEGQFYTE. The full CDR3 reads CASSFEGQFYTEAFF.

The covered CDR3 bases are TGTGCCAGCAGCGGGAGACAGGGGACCGGGGAG. It specifies CASSGRQGTGE. The entire CDR3 protein is CASSGRQGTGELFF. The chain couples TRBV7-2 to TRBJ2-2; TRBD1 aligns across 8 bases. The sequence runs out 3 residues before the end of the CDR3; the remainder is reconstructed from the germline J gene. Unmatched junction bases numbered 4, after V lost 5 bases and J lost 5 bases. CDR1 is SGHTA, CDR2 FQGNSA, per germline. The CDR3 totals 14 residues.

The CDR3 loop reads CSARDPDRANEQFF. The DNA read from the CDR3 is TGCAGTGCTAGAGATCCCGACAGGGCTAATGAG. The rearrangement joins TRBV20-1 to TRBJ2-1; 7 bases line up with TRBD1. The read ends 3 residues before the CDR3 terminus; that terminus is restored from the germline J gene. Trimming at V came to 0 bases and at J to 7 bases, leaving 6 bases not matched to a gene. The CDR3 is 14 amino acids. Germline V gene lookup returns CDR1 DFQATT and CDR2 SNEGSKA (reference sequence).

Note on this clone: Sequence at one end of the junction differs from germline and may be a read error. With the read ending 3 residues before the CDR3 end, the germline J gene is used to fill in that end. The same CDR3 is also encoded by other DNA sequences in this sample. The chain is built from TRBV5-1 and TRBJ1-3; D perhaps matches TRBD1 (5 bases). This CDR3 contains 15 residues. CDR1 is SGHRS and CDR2 is YFSETQ in the germline V gene. The sequenced part of the CDR3 DNA is TGCGCCAGCAGCCAGTCACCAGGGTCTGGAAACACA. This encodes CASSQSPGSGNT. The whole CDR3 reads CASSQSPGSGNTIYF.

A word on this clone: The CDR3 end is not reached by the read, which stops 3 residues before it; the germline J gene fills it in. The chain has TRBV5-1 and TRBJ1-5, with 9 bases aligning to TRBD1. The V segment lost 2 bases and the J segment 4 bases; nucleotides outside the gene matches: 4. CDR3 length equals 15 residues. CDR1 and CDR2 from the germline V gene are SGHRS and YFSETQ. The CDR3: CASSLTGGANQPQHF. The CDR3 DNA, read in part, is TGCGCCAGCAGCTTAACAGGGGGCGCAAATCAGCCC.

Of note for this clone: The read terminates 3 residues before the CDR3 end, so the remaining end is supplied by the germline J gene. This chain connects TRBV11-2 to TRBJ1-2; D might be TRBD1 (5 bases). The CDR3 extends over 15 amino acids. Trimming removed 0 bases at V and 5 bases at J, with 13 bases between. Germline CDR1 SGHAT, CDR2 FQNNGV. The sequenced CDR3 bases are TGTGCCAGCAGCTTAGAGGGTTTGGGGGGGTATGGC. As protein: CASSLEGLGGYG. The CDR3 in its entirety is CASSLEGLGGYGYTF.